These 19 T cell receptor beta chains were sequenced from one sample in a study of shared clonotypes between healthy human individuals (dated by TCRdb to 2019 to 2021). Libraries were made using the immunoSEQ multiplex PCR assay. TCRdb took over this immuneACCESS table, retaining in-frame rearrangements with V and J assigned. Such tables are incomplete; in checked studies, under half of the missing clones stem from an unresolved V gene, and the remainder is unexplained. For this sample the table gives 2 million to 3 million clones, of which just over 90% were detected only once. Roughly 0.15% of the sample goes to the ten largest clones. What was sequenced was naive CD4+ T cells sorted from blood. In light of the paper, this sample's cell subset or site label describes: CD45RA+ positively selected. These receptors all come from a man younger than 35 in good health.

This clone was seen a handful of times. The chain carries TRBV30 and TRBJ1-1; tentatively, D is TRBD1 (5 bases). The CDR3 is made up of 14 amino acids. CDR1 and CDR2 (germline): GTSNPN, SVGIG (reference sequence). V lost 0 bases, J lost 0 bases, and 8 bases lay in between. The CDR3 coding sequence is TGTGCCTGGAGTGTTGAGGACATGAACACTGAAGCTTTCTTT. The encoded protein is CAWSVEDMNTEAFF.

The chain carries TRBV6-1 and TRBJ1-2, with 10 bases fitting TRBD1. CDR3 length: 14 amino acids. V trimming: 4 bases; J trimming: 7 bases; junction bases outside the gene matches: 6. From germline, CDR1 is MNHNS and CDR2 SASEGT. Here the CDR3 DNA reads TGTGCCAGCAGTGGAGGACAGGGGGTAGGTGGCTACACCTTC. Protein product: CASSGGQGVGGYTF.

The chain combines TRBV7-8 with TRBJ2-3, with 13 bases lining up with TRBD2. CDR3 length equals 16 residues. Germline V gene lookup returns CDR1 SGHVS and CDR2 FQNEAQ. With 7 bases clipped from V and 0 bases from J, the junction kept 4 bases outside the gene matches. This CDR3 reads CASTKLAGGSTDTQYF. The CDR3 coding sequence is TGTGCCAGCACCAAACTAGCGGGGGGGAGCACAGATACGCAGTATTTT. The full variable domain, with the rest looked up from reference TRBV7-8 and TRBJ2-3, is GAGVSQSPRYKVAKRGQDVALRCDPISGHVSLFWYQQALGQGPEFLTYFQNEAQLDKSGLPSDRFFAERPEGSVSTLKIQRTQQEDSAVYLCASTKLAGGSTDTQYFGPGTRLTVL.

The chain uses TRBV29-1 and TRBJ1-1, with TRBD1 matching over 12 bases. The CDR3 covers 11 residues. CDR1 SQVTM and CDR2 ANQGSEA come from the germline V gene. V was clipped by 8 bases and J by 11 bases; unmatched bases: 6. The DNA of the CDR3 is TGCAGCACAGGGACAGGGGGCAACGCTTTCTTT. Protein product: CSTGTGGNAFF.

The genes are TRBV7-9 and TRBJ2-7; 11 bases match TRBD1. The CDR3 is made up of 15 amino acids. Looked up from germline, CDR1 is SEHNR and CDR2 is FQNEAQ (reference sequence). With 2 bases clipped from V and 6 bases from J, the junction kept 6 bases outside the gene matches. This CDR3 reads CASSLWGTGGGEQYF. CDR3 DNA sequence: TGTGCCAGCAGCTTATGGGGGACAGGGGGAGGCGAGCAGTACTTC.

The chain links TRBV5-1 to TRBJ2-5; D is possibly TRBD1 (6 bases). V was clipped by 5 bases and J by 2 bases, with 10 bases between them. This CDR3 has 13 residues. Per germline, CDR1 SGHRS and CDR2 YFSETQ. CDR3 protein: CASRPDRQETQYF. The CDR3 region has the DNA TGCGCCAGCAGACCTGACAGGCAAGAGACCCAGTACTTC.

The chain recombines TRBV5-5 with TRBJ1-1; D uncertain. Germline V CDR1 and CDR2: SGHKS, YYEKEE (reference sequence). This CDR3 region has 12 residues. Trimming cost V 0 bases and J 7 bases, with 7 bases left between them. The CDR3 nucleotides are TGTGCCAGCAGCTTGGCGGAAATTGAAGCTTTCTTT. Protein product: CASSLAEIEAFF.

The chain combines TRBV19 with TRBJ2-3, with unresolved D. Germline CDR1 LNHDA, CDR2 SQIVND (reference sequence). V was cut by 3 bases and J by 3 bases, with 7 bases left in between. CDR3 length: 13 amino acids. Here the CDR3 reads CASSIDNTDTQYF. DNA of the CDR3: TGTGCCAGTAGTATCGATAATACAGATACGCAGTATTTT.

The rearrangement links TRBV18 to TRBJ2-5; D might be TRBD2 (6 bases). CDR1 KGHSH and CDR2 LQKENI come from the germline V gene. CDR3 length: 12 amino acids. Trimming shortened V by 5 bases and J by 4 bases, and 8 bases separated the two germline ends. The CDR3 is CASSTGVETQYF. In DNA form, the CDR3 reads TGTGCCAGCTCAACGGGGGTAGAGACCCAGTACTTC.

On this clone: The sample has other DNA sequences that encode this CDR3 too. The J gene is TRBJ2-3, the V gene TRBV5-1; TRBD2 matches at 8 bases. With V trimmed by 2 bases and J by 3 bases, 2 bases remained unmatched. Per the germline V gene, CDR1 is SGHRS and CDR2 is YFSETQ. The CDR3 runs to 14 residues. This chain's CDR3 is CASSLAGVTDTQYF. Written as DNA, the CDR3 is TGCGCCAGCAGCTTAGCGGGAGTTACAGATACGCAGTATTTT.

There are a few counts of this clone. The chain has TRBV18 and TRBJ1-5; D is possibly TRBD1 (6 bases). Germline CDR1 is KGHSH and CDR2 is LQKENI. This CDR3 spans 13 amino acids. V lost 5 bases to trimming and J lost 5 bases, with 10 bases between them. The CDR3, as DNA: TGTGCCAGCTCATCGGGACAATATCAGCCCCAGCATTTT. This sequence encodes CASSSGQYQPQHF.

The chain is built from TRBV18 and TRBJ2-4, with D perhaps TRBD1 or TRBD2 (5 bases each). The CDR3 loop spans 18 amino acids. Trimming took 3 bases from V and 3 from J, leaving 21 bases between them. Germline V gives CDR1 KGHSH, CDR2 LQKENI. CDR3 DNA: TGTGCCAGCTCACCGCGCCCGGGGCAGGGCGTGGGCAAAAACATTCAGTACTTC. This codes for CASSPRPGQGVGKNIQYF.

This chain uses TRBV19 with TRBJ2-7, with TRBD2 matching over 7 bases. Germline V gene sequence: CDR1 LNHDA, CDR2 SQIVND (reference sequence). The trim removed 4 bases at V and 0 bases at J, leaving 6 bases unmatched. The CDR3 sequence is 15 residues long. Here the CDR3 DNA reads TGTGCCAGTAGTAGTTTGGGCGGGAGCTCCTACGAGCAGTACTTC. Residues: CASSSLGGSSYEQYF.

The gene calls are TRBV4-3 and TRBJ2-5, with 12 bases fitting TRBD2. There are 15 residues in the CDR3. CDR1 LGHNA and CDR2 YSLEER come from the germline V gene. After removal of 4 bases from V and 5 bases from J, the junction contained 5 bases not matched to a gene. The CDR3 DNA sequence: TGCGCCAGCAGCCCGGGGGGGACTAGCGGGGAGACCCAGTACTTC. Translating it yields CASSPGGTSGETQYF.

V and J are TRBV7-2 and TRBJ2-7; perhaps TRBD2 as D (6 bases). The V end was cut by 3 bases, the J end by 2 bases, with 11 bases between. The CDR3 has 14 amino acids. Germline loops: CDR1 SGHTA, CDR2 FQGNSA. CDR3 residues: CASSFRDSTYEQYF. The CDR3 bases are TGTGCCAGCAGCTTCCGGGACTCCACCTACGAGCAGTACTTC.

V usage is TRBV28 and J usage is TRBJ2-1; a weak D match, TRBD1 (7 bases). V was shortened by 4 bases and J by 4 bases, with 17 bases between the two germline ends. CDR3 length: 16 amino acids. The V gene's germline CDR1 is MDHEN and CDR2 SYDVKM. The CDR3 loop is CASSSGGLAEYNEQFF. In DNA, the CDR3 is TGTGCCAGCAGTTCAGGGGGGCTCGCAGAATACAATGAGCAGTTCTTC.

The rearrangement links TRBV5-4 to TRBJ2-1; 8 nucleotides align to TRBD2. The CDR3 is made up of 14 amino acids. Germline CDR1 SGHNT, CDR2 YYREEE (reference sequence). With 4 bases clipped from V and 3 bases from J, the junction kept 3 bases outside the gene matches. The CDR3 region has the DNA TGTGCCAGCAGCCTCGGGGGGGACTACAATGAGCAGTTCTTC. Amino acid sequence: CASSLGGDYNEQFF.

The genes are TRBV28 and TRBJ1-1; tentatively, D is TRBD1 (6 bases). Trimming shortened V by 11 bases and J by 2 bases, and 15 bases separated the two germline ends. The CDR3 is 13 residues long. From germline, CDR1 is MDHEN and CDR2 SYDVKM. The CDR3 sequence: CAHLGRGNTEAFF. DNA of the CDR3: TGTGCCCACCTTGGCAGGGGAAACACTGAAGCTTTCTTT.

This chain's CDR3 is CASSPWSTLRTDTQYF. The CDR3 nucleotides are TGTGCCAGCAGTCCGTGGTCTACCCTTAGGACAGATACGCAGTATTTT. V gene TRBV27 combines with J gene TRBJ2-3, with D hard to call. Germline lookup yields CDR1 MNHEY and CDR2 SMNVEV (reference sequence). CDR3 length: 16 residues. Trimming removed 5 bases from V and 3 bases from J, with 18 bases in between.